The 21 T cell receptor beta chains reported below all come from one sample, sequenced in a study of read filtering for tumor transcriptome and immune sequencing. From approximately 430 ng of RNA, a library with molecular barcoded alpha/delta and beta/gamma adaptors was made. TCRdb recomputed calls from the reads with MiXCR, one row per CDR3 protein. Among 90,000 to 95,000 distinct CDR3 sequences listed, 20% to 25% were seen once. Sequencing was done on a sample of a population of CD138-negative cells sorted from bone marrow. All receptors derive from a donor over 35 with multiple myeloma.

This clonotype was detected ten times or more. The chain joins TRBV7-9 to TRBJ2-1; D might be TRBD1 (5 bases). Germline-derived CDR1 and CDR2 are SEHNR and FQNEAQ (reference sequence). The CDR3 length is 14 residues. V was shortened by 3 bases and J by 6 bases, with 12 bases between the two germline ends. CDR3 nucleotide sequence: TGTGCCAGCAGCTTTGGGGCCGGGCGCAATGAGCAGTTCTTC. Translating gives CASSFGAGRNEQFF.

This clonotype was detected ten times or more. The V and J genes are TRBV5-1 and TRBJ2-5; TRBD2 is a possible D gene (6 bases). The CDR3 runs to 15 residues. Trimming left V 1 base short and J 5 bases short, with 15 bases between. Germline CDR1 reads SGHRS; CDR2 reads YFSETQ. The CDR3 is CASSLIGGSGETQYF. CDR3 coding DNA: TGCGCCAGCAGCTTGATAGGAGGGAGCGGGGAGACCCAGTACTTC.

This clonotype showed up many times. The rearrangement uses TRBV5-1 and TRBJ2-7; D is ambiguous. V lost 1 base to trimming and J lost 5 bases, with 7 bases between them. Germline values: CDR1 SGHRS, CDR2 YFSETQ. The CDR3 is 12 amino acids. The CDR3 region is CASSLLGNEQYF. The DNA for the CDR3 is TGCGCCAGCAGCTTGCTGGGGAACGAGCAGTACTTC.

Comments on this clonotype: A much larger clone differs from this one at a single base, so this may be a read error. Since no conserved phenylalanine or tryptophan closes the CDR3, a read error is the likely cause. CDR3 sequence (DNA): TGTGCCAGCAGTTTTAGGGGGAAGGTGAATCAGCCCCAGCATTCT. It specifies CASSFRGKVNQPQHS. The chain uses TRBV28 and TRBJ1-5; a possible D gene is TRBD1 (6 bases). V was trimmed by 3 bases and J by 4 bases, leaving 13 bases between them. CDR3 length equals 15 residues. CDR1 and CDR2 (germline): MDHEN, SYDVKM.

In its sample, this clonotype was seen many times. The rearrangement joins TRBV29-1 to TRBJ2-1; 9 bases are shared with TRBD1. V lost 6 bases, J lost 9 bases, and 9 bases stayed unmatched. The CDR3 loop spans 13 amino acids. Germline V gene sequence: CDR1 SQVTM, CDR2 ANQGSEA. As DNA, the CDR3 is TGCAGCGTCTTAACAGGGGGCGGGGGTGAGCAGTTCTTC. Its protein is CSVLTGGGGEQFF.

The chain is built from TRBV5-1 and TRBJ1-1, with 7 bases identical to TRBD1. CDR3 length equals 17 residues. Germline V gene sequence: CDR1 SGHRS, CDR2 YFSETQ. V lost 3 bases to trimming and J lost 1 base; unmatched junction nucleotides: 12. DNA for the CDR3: TGCGCCAGCAGCTGGGGGGGTTTAAGGACAGGGAACACTGAAGCTTTCTTT. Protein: CASSWGGLRTGNTEAFF. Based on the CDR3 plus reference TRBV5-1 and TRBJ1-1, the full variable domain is KAGVTQTPRYLIKTRGQQVTLSCSPISGHRSVSWYQQTPGQGLQFLFEYFSETQRNKGNFPGRFSGRQFSNSRSEMNVSTLELGDSALYLCASSWGGLRTGNTEAFFGQGTRLTVV.

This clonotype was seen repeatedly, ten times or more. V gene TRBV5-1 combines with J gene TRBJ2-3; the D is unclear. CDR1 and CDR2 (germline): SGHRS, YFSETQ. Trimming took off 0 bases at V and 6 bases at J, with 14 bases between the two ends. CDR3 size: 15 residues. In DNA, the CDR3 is TGCGCCAGCAGCTTGGATTCCCCGGAACAGGATACGCAGTATTTT. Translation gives CASSLDSPEQDTQYF.

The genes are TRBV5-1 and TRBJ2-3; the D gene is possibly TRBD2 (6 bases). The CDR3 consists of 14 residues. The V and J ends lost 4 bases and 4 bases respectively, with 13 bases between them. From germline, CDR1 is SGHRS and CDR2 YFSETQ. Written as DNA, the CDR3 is TGCGCCAGCAGCCTGGCAGCGGGCGCAGATACGCAGTATTTT. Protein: CASSLAAGADTQYF.

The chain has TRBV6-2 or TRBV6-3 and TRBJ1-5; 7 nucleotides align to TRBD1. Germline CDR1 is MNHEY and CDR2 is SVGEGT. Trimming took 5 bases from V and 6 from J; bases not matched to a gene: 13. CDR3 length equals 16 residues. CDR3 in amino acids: CASSPITGAALQPQHF. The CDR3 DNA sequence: TGTGCCAGCAGTCCGATTACAGGGGCAGCACTTCAGCCCCAGCATTTT.

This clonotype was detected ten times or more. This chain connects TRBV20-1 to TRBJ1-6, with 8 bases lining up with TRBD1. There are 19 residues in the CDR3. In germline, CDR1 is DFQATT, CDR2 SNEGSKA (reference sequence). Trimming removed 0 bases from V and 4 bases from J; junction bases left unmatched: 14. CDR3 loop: CSARDLRYQGARYNSPLHF. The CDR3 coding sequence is TGCAGTGCTAGAGACCTGCGTTATCAGGGGGCGCGGTATAATTCACCCCTCCACTTT.

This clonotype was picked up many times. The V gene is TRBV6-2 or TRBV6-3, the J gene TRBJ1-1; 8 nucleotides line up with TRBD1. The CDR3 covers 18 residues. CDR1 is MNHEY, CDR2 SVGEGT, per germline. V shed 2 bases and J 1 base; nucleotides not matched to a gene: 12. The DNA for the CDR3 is TGTGCCAGCAGTTACAATCCGTGGGGACAGGCCACGAACACTGAAGCTTTCTTT. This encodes CASSYNPWGQATNTEAFF.

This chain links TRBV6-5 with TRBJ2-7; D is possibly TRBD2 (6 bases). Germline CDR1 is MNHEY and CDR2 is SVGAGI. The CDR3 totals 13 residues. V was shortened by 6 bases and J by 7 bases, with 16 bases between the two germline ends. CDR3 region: CASSSQPRGEQYF. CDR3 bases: TGTGCCAGCAGCAGCCAGCCCCGGGGGGAGCAGTACTTC.

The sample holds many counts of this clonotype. The CDR3 nucleotides read TGTGCCAGGACGAGCGGGGACACAGATACGCAGTATTTT. Protein sequence: CARTSGDTDTQYF. V and J are TRBV7-2 and TRBJ2-3; 7 bases match TRBD2. The germline V gene encodes CDR1 SGHTA and CDR2 FQGNSA. CDR3 length: 13 amino acids. Trimming removed 9 bases from V and 2 bases from J; junction bases left unmatched: 5.

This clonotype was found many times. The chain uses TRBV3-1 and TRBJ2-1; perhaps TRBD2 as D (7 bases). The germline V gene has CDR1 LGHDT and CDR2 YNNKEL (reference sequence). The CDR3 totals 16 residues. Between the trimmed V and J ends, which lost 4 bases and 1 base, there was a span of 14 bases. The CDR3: CASSPRAGASYNEQFF. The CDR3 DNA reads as TGTGCCAGCAGCCCGCGGGCGGGGGCATCCTACAATGAGCAGTTCTTC.

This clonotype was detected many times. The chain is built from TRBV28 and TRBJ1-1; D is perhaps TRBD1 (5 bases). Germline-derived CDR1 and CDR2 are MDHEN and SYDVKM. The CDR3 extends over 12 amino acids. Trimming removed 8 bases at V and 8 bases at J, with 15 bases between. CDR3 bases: TGTGCCAGCCAAGTGGAGGGGTACGAAGCTTTCTTT. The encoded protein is CASQVEGYEAFF. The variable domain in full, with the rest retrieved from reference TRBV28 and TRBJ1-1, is DVKVTQSSRYLVKRTGEKVFLECVQDMDHENMFWYRQDPGLGLRLIYFSYDVKMKEKGDIPEGYSVSREKKERFSLILESASTNQTSMYLCASQVEGYEAFFGQGTRLTVV.

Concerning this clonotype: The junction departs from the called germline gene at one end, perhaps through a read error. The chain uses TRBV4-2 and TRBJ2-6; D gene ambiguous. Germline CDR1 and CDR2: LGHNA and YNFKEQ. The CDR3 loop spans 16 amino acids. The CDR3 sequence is CASSQDFNSRANVLTF. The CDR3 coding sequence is TGTGCCAGCAGCCAAGATTTTAACTCTAGGGCCAACGTCCTGACTTTC.

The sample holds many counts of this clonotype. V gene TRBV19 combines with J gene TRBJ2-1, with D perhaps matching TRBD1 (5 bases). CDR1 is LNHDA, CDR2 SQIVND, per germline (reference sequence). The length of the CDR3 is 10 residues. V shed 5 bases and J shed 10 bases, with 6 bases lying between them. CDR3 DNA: TGTGCCAGTAGTGGACAAGAGCAGTTCTTC. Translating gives CASSGQEQFF.

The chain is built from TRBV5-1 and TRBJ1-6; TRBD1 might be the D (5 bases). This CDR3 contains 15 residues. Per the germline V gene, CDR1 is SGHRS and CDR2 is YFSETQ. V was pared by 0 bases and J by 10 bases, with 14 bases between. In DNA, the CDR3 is TGCGCCAGCAGCTTGGCCCTGGGGACGGACTCACCCCTCCACTTT. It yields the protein CASSLALGTDSPLHF.

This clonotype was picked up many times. CDR3 residues: CASSGCAYSPQRDYNEQFF. The CDR3 region has the DNA TGTGCCAGCAGTGGGTGTGCTTATAGTCCCCAAAGAGACTACAATGAGCAGTTCTTC. J is TRBJ2-1 and V is TRBV6-8; D not resolved. The CDR3 has 19 amino acids. V was pared by 5 bases and J by 3 bases, with 26 bases between. CDR1 is MNHGY and CDR2 is SAAAGT in the germline V gene.

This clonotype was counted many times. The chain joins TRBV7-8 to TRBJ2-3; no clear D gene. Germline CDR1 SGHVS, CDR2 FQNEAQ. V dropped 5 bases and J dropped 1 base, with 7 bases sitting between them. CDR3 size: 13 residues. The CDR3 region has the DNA TGTGCCAGCAGCGTACAAGGCACAGATACGCAGTATTTT. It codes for CASSVQGTDTQYF.

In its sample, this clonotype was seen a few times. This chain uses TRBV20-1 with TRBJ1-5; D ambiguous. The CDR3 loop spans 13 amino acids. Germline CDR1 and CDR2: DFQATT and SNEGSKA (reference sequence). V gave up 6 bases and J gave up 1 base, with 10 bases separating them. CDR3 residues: CSAPGGSNQPQHF. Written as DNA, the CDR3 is TGCAGTGCCCCAGGAGGGAGCAATCAGCCCCAGCATTTT.